This TCR beta chain derives from a study of shared T cell receptors in the human thymus. The assay was immunoSEQ multiplex PCR, and TCRdb's table has in-frame clones only and misses some. The sample carries roughly 410,000 clones, approximately 95% recorded once. From germline, CDR1 is LNHDA and CDR2 SQIVND (reference sequence). The CDR3 sequence is 16 residues long. V gave up 3 bases and J gave up 5 bases; unmatched junction bases: 7. The sample taken for sequencing was thymocytes. The chain recombines TRBV19 with TRBJ2-3; 11 nucleotides match TRBD1. The TCR comes from a human donor. The DNA of the CDR3 is TGTGCCAGTAGTATTAGAGGACAGGGGGCTGTAGATACGCAGTATTTT. This codes for CASSIRGQGAVDTQYF.